These 8 T cell receptor beta chains were sequenced from one sample in a study of blood T cell repertoires in COVID-19. Only in-frame clones appear in the TCRdb table, and some are missing; sequencing was by immunoSEQ multiplex PCR. The sample has over 450,000 clones, roughly nine tenths seen once. The sample was peripheral blood. The origin of the receptors is a woman aged 50 to 60 with COVID-19, enrolled during active disease.

The rearrangement links TRBV6-5 to TRBJ1-6; TRBD1 might be the D (6 bases). CDR1 and CDR2 from the germline V gene are MNHEY and SVGAGI. The CDR3 has 13 amino acids. V gave up 6 bases and J gave up 6 bases, with 9 bases separating them. CDR3 sequence reads: CASSSGVNSPLHF. The CDR3 DNA reads TGTGCCAGCAGCTCAGGGGTTAATTCACCCCTCCACTTT.

The rearrangement joins TRBV12-3 or TRBV12-4 to TRBJ1-2, with D possibly matching TRBD1 (5 bases). The V gene lost 8 bases and the J gene lost 6 bases, with 16 bases spanning the gap. The CDR3 contains 13 residues. The CDR3 region is CASGPGGVNGYTF. DNA of the CDR3: TGTGCCAGCGGTCCCGGGGGGGTAAATGGCTACACCTTC.

This sequence joins TRBV28 and TRBJ1-1; perhaps TRBD1 as D (5 bases). The CDR3 has 14 residues. Trimming removed 4 bases at V and 5 bases at J, with 14 bases between. Germline CDR1 MDHEN, CDR2 SYDVKM. The CDR3 region has the DNA TGTGCCAGCAGTTCACTCAGTACAGGAACTGAAGCTTTCTTT. It specifies CASSSLSTGTEAFF.

The chain has TRBV21-1 and TRBJ1-2; TRBD1 is the table's D call, not checked against the DNA. TRBV21-1 is annotated as a pseudogene. The CDR3 covers 12 residues. The CDR3 loop reads CASSGTDYGYTF. CDR3 in DNA: TGTGCCAGCAGCGGGACAGACTATGGCTACACCTTC.

The J gene is TRBJ2-3, the V gene TRBV5-4; 9 bases fit TRBD1. CDR3 length: 16 amino acids. Trimming removed 1 base from V and 6 bases from J; junction bases left unmatched: 9. Germline V gives CDR1 SGHNT, CDR2 YYREEE (reference sequence). CDR3: CASSLIGTGLMDTQYF. The CDR3 DNA follows: TGTGCCAGCAGCTTGATCGGGACAGGGTTAATGGATACGCAGTATTTT.

V gene TRBV6-5 combines with J gene TRBJ1-1; 8 bases match TRBD1. Germline V gene data show CDR1 as MNHEY and CDR2 as SVGAGI. Unmatched junction bases numbered 5, after V lost 6 bases and J lost 5 bases. CDR3 length: 13 residues. CDR3 nucleotide sequence: TGTGCCAGCAGCCGGACAGGGAGAACTGAAGCTTTCTTT. It encodes CASSRTGRTEAFF.

About this clone itself: The same CDR3 also results from other DNA sequences found in this sample. The DNA for the CDR3 is TGTGCCAGCAGCCCGGGACTCCAAAACACTGAAGCTTTCTTT. This sequence encodes CASSPGLQNTEAFF. The chain uses TRBV5-4 and TRBJ1-1; weak D call: TRBD1 (5 bases). V shed 4 bases and J shed 2 bases, with 12 bases lying between them. The CDR3 loop spans 14 amino acids. The germline gives CDR1 SGHNT, CDR2 YYREEE (reference sequence).

The V and J genes are TRBV24-1 and TRBJ1-1; D remains ambiguous. CDR3 length equals 11 residues. Trimming stripped 4 bases from V and 12 bases from J, with 11 bases between. From germline, CDR1 is KGHDR and CDR2 SFDVKD. This CDR3 reads CATSDSGSTFF. Written as DNA, the CDR3 is TGTGCCACCAGTGACTCGGGGTCGACTTTCTTT.